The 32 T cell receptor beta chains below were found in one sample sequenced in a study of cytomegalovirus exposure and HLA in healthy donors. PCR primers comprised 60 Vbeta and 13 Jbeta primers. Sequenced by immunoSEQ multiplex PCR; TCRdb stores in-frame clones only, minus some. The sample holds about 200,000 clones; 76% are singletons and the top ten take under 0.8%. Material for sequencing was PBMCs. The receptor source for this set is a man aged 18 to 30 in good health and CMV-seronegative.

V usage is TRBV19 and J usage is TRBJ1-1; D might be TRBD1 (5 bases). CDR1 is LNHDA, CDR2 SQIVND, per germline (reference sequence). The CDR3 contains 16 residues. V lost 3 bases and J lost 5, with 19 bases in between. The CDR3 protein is CASSILGWQGGTEAFF. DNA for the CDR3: TGTGCCAGTAGTATCCTAGGTTGGCAGGGAGGGACTGAAGCTTTCTTT.

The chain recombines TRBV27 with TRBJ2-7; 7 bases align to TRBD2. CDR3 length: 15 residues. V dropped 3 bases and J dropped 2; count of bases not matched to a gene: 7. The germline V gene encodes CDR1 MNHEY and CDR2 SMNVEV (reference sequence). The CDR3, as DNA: TGTGCCAGCAGTTTCGGAGCGGGACCTCCCTACGAGCAGTACTTC. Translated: CASSFGAGPPYEQYF.

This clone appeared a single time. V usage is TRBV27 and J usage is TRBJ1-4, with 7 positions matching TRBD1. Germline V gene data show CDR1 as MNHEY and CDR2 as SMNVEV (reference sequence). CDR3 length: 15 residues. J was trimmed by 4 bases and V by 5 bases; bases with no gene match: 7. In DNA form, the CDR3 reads TGTGCCAGCAGTCTACGACAGGGACGTAATGAAAAACTGTTTTTT. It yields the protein CASSLRQGRNEKLFF.

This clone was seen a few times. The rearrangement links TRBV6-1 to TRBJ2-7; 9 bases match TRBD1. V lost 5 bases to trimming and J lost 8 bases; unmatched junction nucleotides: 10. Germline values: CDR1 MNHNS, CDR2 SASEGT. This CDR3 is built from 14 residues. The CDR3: CASSSSRDRDQQYF. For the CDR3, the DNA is TGTGCCAGCAGTTCGTCCCGGGACAGGGACCAGCAGTACTTC.

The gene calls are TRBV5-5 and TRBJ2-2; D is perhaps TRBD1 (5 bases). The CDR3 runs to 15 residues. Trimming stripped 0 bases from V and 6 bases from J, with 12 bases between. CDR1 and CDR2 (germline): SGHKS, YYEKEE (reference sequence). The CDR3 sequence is CASSLAQGRAGELFF. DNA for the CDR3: TGTGCCAGCAGCTTGGCCCAGGGAAGGGCCGGGGAGCTGTTTTTT.

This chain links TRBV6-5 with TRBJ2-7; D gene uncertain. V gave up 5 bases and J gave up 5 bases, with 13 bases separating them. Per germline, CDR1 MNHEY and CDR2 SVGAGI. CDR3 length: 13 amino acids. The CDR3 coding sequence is TGTGCCAGCAGTCTTGACATAGTCGACGAGCAGTACTTC. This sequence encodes CASSLDIVDEQYF.

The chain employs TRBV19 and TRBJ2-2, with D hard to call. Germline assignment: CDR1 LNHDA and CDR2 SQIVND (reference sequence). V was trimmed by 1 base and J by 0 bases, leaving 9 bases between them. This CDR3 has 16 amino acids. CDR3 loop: CASSIVARTNTGELFF. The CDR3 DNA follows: TGTGCCAGTAGTATAGTCGCCAGGACGAACACCGGGGAGCTGTTTTTT.

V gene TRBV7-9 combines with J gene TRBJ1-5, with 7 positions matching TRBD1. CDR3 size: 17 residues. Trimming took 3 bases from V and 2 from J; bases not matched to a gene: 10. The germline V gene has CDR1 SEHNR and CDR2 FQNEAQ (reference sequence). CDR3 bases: TGTGCCAGCAGCTTGGGACAGCCACCTCACGGCAATCAGCCCCAGCATTTT. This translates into CASSLGQPPHGNQPQHF.

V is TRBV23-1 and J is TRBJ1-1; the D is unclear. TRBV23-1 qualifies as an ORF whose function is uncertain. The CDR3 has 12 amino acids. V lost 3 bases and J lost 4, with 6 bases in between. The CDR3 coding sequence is TGCGCCAGCAGTCAGGGCATCACTGAAGCTTTCTTT. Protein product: CASSQGITEAFF.

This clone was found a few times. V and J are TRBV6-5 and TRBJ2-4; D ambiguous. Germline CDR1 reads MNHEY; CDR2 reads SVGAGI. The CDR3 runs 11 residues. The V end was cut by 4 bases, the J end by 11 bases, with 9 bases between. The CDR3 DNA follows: TGTGCCAGCAGTTTCGGAGAAGTTCAGTACTTC. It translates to CASSFGEVQYF.

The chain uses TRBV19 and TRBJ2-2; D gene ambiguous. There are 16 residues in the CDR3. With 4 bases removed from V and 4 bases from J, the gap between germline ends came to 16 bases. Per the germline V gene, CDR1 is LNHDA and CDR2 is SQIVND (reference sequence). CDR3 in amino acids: CASSNNVRSFTGELFF. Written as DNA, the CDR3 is TGTGCCAGTAGTAATAATGTGAGGTCATTCACCGGGGAGCTGTTTTTT.

CDR3: CASSRPPGAWLDQPQHF. The CDR3 DNA is TGTGCCAGTAGCAGGCCTCCTGGGGCTTGGTTGGATCAGCCCCAGCATTTT. The chain has TRBV19 and TRBJ1-5, with D possibly TRBD1 on 5 matching bases. Germline V gives CDR1 LNHDA, CDR2 SQIVND (reference sequence). This CDR3 has 17 residues. Trimming removed 6 bases from V and 5 bases from J, with 23 bases in between.

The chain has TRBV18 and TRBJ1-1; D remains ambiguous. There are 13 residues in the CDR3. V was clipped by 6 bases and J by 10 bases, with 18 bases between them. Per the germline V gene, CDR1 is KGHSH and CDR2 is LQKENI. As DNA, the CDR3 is TGTGCCAGCTCCCTCGGACTGGATACGGGAGCTTTCTTT. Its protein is CASSLGLDTGAFF.

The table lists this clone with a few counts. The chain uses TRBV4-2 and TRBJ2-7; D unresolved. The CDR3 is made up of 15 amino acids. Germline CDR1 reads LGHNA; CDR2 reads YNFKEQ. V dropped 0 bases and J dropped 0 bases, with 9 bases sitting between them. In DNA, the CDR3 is TGTGCCAGCAGCCAAGAGTCCCCTTCCTCCTACGAGCAGTACTTC. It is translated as CASSQESPSSYEQYF.

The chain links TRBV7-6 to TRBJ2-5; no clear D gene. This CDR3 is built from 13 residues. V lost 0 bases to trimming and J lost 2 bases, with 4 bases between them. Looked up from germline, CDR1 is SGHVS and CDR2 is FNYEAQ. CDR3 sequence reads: CASSLAKQETQYF. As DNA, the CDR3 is TGTGCCAGCAGCTTAGCCAAACAAGAGACCCAGTACTTC.

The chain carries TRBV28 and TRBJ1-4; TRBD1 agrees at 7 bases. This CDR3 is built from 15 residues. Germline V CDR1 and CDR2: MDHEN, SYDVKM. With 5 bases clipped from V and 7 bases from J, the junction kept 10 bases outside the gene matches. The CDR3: CASSTGAGGSEKLFF. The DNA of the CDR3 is TGTGCCAGCAGTACCGGGGCAGGGGGGAGTGAAAAACTGTTTTTT.

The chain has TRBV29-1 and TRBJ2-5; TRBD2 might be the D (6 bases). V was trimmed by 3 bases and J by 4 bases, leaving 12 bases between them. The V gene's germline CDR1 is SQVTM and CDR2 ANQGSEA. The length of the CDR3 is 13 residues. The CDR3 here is CSVEGLTRETQYF. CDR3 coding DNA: TGCAGCGTTGAGGGACTTACCAGAGAGACCCAGTACTTC.

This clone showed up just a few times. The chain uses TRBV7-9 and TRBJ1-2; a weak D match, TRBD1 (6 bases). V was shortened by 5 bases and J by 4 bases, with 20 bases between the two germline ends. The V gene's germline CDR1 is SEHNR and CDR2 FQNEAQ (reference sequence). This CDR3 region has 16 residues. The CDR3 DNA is TGTGCCAGCAGCCCCGCCCGGGGGGCGCGAGTCTATGGCTACACCTTC. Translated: CASSPARGARVYGYTF. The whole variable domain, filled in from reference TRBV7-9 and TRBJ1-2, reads DTGVSQNPRHKITKRGQNVTFRCDPISEHNRLYWYRQTLGQGPEFLTYFQNEAQLEKSRLLSDRFSAERPKGSFSTLEIQRTEQGDSAMYLCASSPARGARVYGYTFGSGTRLTVV.

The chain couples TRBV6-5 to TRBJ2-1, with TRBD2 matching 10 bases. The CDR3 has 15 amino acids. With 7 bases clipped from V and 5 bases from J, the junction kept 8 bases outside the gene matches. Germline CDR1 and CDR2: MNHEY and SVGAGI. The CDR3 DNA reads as TGTGCCAGCACCCCACTAGCGGGAAGCCACAATGAGCAGTTCTTC. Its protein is CASTPLAGSHNEQFF.

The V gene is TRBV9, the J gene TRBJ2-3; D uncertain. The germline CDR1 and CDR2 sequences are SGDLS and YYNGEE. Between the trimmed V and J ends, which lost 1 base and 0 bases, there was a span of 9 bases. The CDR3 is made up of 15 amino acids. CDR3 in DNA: TGTGCCAGCAGCGTACTCGGAGCTAGCACAGATACGCAGTATTTT. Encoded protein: CASSVLGASTDTQYF.

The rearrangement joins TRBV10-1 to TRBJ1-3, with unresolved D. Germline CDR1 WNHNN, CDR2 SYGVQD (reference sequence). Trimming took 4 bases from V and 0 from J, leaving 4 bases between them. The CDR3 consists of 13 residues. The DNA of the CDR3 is TGCGCCAGCAGTGCCAGCTCTGGAAACACCATATATTTT. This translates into CASSASSGNTIYF.

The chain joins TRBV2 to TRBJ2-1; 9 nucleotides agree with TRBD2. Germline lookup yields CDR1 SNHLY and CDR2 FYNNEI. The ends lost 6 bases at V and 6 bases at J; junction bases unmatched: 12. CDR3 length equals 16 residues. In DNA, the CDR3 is TGTGCCAGCAGCCCGCTTTGGGGCGGGAGGGCCAATGAGCAGTTCTTC. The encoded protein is CASSPLWGGRANEQFF.

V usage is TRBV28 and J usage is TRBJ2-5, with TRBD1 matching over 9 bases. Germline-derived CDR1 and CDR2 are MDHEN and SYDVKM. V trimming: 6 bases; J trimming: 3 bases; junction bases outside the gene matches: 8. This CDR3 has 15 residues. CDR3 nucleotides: TGTGCCAGCAGGAACCGGGACAGGGAGAAAGAGACCCAGTACTTC. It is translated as CASRNRDREKETQYF.

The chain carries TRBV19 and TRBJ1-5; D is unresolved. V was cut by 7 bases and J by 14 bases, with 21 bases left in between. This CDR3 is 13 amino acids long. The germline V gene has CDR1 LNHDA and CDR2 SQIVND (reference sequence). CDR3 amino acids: CASIPRGGRVKHF. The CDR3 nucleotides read TGTGCCAGTATCCCCCGGGGTGGACGCGTTAAGCATTTT.

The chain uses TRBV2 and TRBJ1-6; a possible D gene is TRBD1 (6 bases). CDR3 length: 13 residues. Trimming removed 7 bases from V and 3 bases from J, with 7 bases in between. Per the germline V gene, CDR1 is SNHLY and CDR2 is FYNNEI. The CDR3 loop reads CASKDSYNSPLHF. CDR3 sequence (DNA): TGTGCCAGCAAGGACAGCTATAATTCACCCCTCCACTTT.

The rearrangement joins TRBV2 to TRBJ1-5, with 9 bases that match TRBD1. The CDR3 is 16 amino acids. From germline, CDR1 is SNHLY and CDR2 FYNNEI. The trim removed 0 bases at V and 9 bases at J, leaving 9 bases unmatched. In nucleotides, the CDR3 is TGTGCCAGCAGTGAAGCGCGGACAGGGGTGGGCCGGCCCCAGCATTTT. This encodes CASSEARTGVGRPQHF. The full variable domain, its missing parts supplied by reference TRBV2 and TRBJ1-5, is EPEVTQTPSHQVTQMGQEVILRCVPISNHLYFYWYRQILGQKVEFLVSFYNNEISEKSEIFDDQFSVERPDGSNFTLKIRSTKLEDSAMYFCASSEARTGVGRPQHFGDGTRLSIL.

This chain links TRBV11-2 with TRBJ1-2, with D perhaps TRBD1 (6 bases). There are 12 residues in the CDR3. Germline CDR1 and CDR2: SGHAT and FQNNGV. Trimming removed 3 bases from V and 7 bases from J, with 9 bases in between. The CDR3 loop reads CASSFNRAGYTF. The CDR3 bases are TGTGCCAGCAGCTTTAACAGGGCTGGCTACACCTTC.

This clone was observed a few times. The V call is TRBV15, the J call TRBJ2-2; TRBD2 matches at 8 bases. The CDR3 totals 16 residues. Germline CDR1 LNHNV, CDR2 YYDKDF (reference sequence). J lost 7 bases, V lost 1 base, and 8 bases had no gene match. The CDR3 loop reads CATSRGGSGKVGELFF. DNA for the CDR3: TGTGCCACCAGCAGAGGGGGTAGCGGGAAAGTCGGGGAGCTGTTTTTT.

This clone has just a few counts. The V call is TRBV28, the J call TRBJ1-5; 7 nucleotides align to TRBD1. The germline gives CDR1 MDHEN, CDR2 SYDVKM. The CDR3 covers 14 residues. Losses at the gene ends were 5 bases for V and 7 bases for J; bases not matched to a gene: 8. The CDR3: CASSPGGRGQPQHF. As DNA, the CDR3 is TGTGCCAGCAGTCCAGGGGGGCGTGGACAGCCCCAGCATTTT.

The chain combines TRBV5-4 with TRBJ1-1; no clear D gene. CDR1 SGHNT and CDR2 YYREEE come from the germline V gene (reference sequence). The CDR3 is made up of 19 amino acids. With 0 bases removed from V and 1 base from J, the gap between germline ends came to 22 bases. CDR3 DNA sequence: TGTGCCAGCAGCTTGGTGCGAAGTTGGTCGGTAAATCCGAACACTGAAGCTTTCTTT. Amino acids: CASSLVRSWSVNPNTEAFF.

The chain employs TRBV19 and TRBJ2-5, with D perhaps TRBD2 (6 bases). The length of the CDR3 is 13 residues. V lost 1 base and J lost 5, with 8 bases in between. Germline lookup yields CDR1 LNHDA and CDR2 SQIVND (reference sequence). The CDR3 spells CASSIVEGETQYF. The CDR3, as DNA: TGTGCCAGTAGTATAGTGGAGGGCGAGACCCAGTACTTC.

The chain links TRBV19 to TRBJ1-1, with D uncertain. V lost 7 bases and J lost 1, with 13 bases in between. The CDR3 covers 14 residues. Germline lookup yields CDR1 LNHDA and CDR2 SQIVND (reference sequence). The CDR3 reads CASTHPAENTEAFF. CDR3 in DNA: TGTGCCAGTACTCATCCCGCAGAGAACACTGAAGCTTTCTTT.